This passage covers 8 T cell receptor beta chains from one sample sequenced in a study of shared clonotypes between healthy human individuals (TCRdb year 2020). To prepare the library, the immunoSEQ multiplex PCR assay was applied. In its TCRdb copy, this immuneACCESS table keeps in-frame sequences only and misses some clones. Where compared with another copy, unresolved V genes explain less than half of these, and the others have no known cause. Counted in this sample were more than 400,000 clones; more than 75% of them appeared once. The ten top clones hold around 11% of the sample. The specimen sequenced was PBMCs. These receptors came from a woman aged 40 to 50 in good health. Some clones in this sample may be carry-over from other donors' samples.

V gene TRBV10-3 combines with J gene TRBJ2-3; D assignment may be TRBD1 or TRBD2 (5 bases each). The V gene lost 6 bases and the J gene lost 3 bases, with 16 bases spanning the gap. This CDR3 comprises 15 residues. CDR1 and CDR2 from the germline V gene are ENHRY and SYGVKD. The CDR3 sequence is CAISDRDGETDTQYF. In nucleotides, the CDR3 is TGTGCCATCAGCGACCGGGACGGCGAAACAGATACGCAGTATTTT.

The J gene is TRBJ2-3, the V gene TRBV27, with TRBD2 matching 11 bases. CDR1 is MNHEY and CDR2 is SMNVEV in the germline V gene (reference sequence). CDR3 length: 15 residues. V was pared by 6 bases and J by 6 bases, with 8 bases of the junction left unmatched. The CDR3 spells CASRLAGALGDTQYF. The CDR3, as DNA: TGTGCCAGCAGACTAGCGGGGGCACTTGGGGATACGCAGTATTTT.

V usage is TRBV27 and J usage is TRBJ2-1; 9 bases are shared with TRBD2. Germline trimming cut 6 bases from V and 2 bases from J; bases unmatched to any gene: 8. This CDR3 is 16 amino acids long. CDR1 is MNHEY, CDR2 SMNVEV, per germline (reference sequence). The CDR3 coding sequence is TGTGCCAGCAGCTCCCTTGCGGGAGGGACCTACAATGAGCAGTTCTTC. Translation: CASSSLAGGTYNEQFF.

The genes are TRBV6-1 and TRBJ2-5; D might be TRBD2 (6 bases). Germline V gives CDR1 MNHNS, CDR2 SASEGT. V lost 6 bases and J 5 bases, leaving 16 bases between the germline ends. The CDR3 is 14 residues long. CDR3 nucleotides: TGTGCCAGCAGAAGACTAGGTGGTCACGAGACCCAGTACTTC. It translates to CASRRLGGHETQYF.

The V gene is TRBV7-2, the J gene TRBJ2-5, with 11 bases that match TRBD1. J gave up 4 bases and V 5 bases, and 6 bases lay outside the gene matches. The CDR3 covers 15 residues. Germline lookup yields CDR1 SGHTA and CDR2 FQGNSA. The CDR3 reads CASSRPGTGGETQYF. The CDR3 DNA is TGTGCCAGCAGCCGCCCCGGGACAGGGGGAGAGACCCAGTACTTC.

The rearrangement joins TRBV28 to TRBJ1-5; D possibly corresponds to TRBD1 (5 bases). Between the trimmed V and J ends, which lost 6 bases and 1 base, there was a span of 13 bases. The CDR3 is made up of 15 amino acids. Per germline, CDR1 MDHEN and CDR2 SYDVKM. The CDR3 DNA is TGTGCCAGCAGCCCAGGGTGGCCCAGCAATCAGCCCCAGCATTTT. Its protein is CASSPGWPSNQPQHF.

This sequence joins TRBV5-1 and TRBJ2-1; 10 bases agree with TRBD2. Germline values: CDR1 SGHRS, CDR2 YFSETQ. The CDR3 consists of 16 residues. Germline trimming cut 4 bases from V and 3 bases from J; bases unmatched to any gene: 7. CDR3 DNA sequence: TGCGCCAGCAGCCCTTCTAGCGGGAGCCTCTACAATGAGCAGTTCTTC. This gives the protein CASSPSSGSLYNEQFF.

The V gene is TRBV18, the J gene TRBJ2-2; D perhaps matches TRBD1 (5 bases). V shed 8 bases and J shed 1 base, with 14 bases lying between them. The CDR3 has 15 amino acids. Germline CDR1 is KGHSH and CDR2 is LQKENI. The DNA for the CDR3 is TGTGCCAGCATAGGAGAAGGACAGAACACCGGGGAGCTGTTTTTT. This translates into CASIGEGQNTGELFF. The full variable domain, with the rest looked up from reference TRBV18 and TRBJ2-2, is NAGVMQNPRHLVRRRGQEARLRCSPMKGHSHVYWYRQLPEEGLKFMVYLQKENIIDESGMPKERFSAEFPKEGPSILRIQQVVRGDSAAYFCASIGEGQNTGELFFGEGSRLTVL.